Here is one T cell receptor (beta chain) with its context. Its antigen is as yet unknown. This entry comes from a study of CD8+ T cells in alopecia areata. The overall study: Treated patients were given 5 to 10 mg oral tofacitinib twice daily. Study-wide findings and caveats: The treated group had a single nonresponder, limiting CD8+ expansion-response conclusions. Scalp clonality dropped significantly under tofacitinib, as did expanded CD8+ top-100 clones.

Reverse transcribed after extraction, RNA yielded cDNA as the sequencing template. Sequenced by immunoSEQ multiplex PCR; TCRdb stores in-frame clones only, minus some. This table has fewer than 250,000 clones, 45% to 75% appearing once. Germline loops: CDR1 SGDLS, CDR2 YYNGEE. The CDR3 is 15 residues long. Trimming stripped 3 bases from V and 8 bases from J, with 19 bases between. Treatment of the sample: oral pan-JAK inhibitor, 5-10 mg twice daily. The V and J genes are TRBV9 and TRBJ2-3; perhaps D is TRBD1 or TRBD2 (5 bases each). This TCR came from a human donor with alopecia areata. Specimen: CD4+ T cells sorted from blood, collected at week 4, from a patient treated with tofacitinib. For the CDR3, the DNA is TGTGCCAGCAGCGGTGACTGGGGGAGCACGAGTACGCAGTATTTT. This gives the protein CASSGDWGSTSTQYF. The full variable domain, with the rest looked up from reference TRBV9 and TRBJ2-3, is DSGVTQTPKHLITATGQRVTLRCSPRSGDLSVYWYQQSLDQGLQFLIQYYNGEERAKGNILERFSAQQFPDLHSELNLSSLELGDSALYFCASSGDWGSTSTQYFGPGTRLTVL.